This T cell receptor beta chain was obtained from a study of blood T cells in healthy people across ages. Study-wide points: TCR beta diversity per million T cells fell roughly linearly with age. Estimated diversity, derived from one million T cells, was regarded as an underestimate.

Looked up from germline, CDR1 is SEHNR and CDR2 is FQNEAQ (reference sequence). The CDR3 is made up of 17 amino acids. V lost 3 bases and J lost 6; bases outside the gene matches: 14. The use of a sample-barcoded 5' primer and a J-beta primer mix characterized a second PCR of about 6 to 12 cycles. TCRdb re-called the 5' RACE reads through MiXCR, storing one row per CDR3 protein. The table lists approximately 800,000 distinct CDR3 sequences, approximately 60% of them singletons. About this clonotype: Its antigen is not known.

This chain uses TRBV7-9 with TRBJ2-3, with 8 bases identical to TRBD2. The sequenced material came from blood. The receptor comes from a man in his forties in good health. The CDR3 spells CASSFVGSGTRPDTQYF. In DNA form, the CDR3 reads TGTGCCAGCAGCTTTGTGGGTAGCGGGACCCGGCCCGATACGCAGTATTTT.